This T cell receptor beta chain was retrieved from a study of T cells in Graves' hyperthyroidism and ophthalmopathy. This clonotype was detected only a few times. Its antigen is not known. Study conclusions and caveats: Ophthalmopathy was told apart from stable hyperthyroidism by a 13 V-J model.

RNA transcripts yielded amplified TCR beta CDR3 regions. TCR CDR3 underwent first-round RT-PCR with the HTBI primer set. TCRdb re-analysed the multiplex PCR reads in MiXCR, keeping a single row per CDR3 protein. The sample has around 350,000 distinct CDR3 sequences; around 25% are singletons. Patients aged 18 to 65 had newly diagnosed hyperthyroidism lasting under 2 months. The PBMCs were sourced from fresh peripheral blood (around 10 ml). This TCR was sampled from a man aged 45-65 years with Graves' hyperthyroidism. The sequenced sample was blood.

The CDR3 loop is CASAWGASYEQYF. The CDR3 nucleotides are TGTGCCAGCGCGTGGGGCGCTTCCTACGAGCAGTACTTC. This sequence joins TRBV7-9 and TRBJ2-7, with a weak D call TRBD1 (5 bases). The CDR3 is 13 amino acids. CDR1 and CDR2 from the germline V gene are SEHNR and FQNEAQ (reference sequence). Deletions cut 8 bases from V and 1 base from J, with 12 bases between. Supplemented by reference TRBV7-9 and TRBJ2-7, the full variable domain reads DTGVSQNPRHKITKRGQNVTFRCDPISEHNRLYWYRQTLGQGPEFLTYFQNEAQLEKSRLLSDRFSAERPKGSFSTLEIQRTEQGDSAMYLCASAWGASYEQYFGPGTRLTVT.